These T cell receptor beta chains were read from a single sample in a study of blood T cell repertoires in COVID-19. Data came from immunoSEQ multiplex PCR; TCRdb stores just in-frame clones and leaves some out. The table records about half a million clones, approximately 85% of them present only once. Specimen: peripheral blood. Source of these receptors: a human donor in a cohort sampled during active COVID-19. The CDR3 runs from the conserved cysteine through the conserved F or W.

J	V	CDR3
TRBJ2-7	TRBV10-1	CASSGLAGGGEQYF
TRBJ1-5	TRBV30	CAWSVVRTAGGNQPQHF
TRBJ1-3	TRBV9	CASSLQGTGVNTIYF
TRBJ2-7	TRBV19	CASSTQGTGGYEQYF
TRBJ2-2	TRBV12-3/TRBV12-4	CASSGTRTGELFF
TRBJ2-7	TRBV21-1	CASSIDQGHLRYEQYF
TRBJ1-2	TRBV6-5	CASTPAGARGYTF
TRBJ1-1	TRBV7-2	CASSLGGGRYTEAFF
TRBJ2-1	TRBV7-9	CASSLVGSGSGGYNEQFF
TRBJ2-3	TRBV6-2/TRBV6-3	CASSYEEKSTDTQYF
TRBJ2-5	TRBV6-1	CASSEHPTGVGTQYF
TRBJ1-5	TRBV6-5	CASILGTDLNQPQHF
TRBJ2-7	TRBV7-3	CASSLNSAPSGNEQYF
TRBJ1-2	TRBV30	CAWSPYRTGGEDTF
TRBJ2-3	TRBV7-3	CASSFSGSTDTQYF
TRBJ1-1	TRBV12-5	CASGLQGALTEAFF
TRBJ2-3	TRBV24-1	CATSGSRGTPPDTQYF
TRBJ2-4	TRBV11-2	CASSWGRTENIQYF
TRBJ2-7	TRBV7-2	CASSFPQLVYEQYF
TRBJ1-1	TRBV16	CASSLGRPNTEAFF
TRBJ1-3	TRBV30	CAWSDAGLTRNTIYF
TRBJ1-6	TRBV11-2	CASSLESGNSPLHF
TRBJ2-1	TRBV30	CAWVLGASYNEQFF
TRBJ2-4	TRBV15	CATSRDKGGIDIQYF
TRBJ2-3	TRBV7-2	CASSSRWDSPTDTQYF
TRBJ2-4	TRBV5-1	CASSLGLVKNIQYF
TRBJ1-6	TRBV30	CACRGTYNSPLHF
TRBJ2-3	TRBV24-1	CATSDEDRDTQYF